This T cell receptor beta chain was sequenced during a study of shared clonotypes between healthy human individuals. As for the study in general: Two women and a few men aged 18 to 49 served as donors. CD8 memory received one plate per donor, CD8 naive two, CD4 memory three and CD4 naive three.

Between the trimmed V and J ends, which lost 4 bases and 0 bases, there was a span of 12 bases. Germline values: CDR1 MGHRA, CDR2 YSYEKL. This CDR3 contains 15 residues. Assay execution took place at the deep level. Replicate PCRs run on sorted subsets employed 200 ng DNA, approximately 30,000 T cell genomes. Profiling relied on immunoSEQ multiplex PCR, and the TCRdb table lists in-frame clones only, not all of them. The table shows around 700,000 clones, with around 72% occurring only once. The sample taken for sequencing was memory CD4+ T cells sorted from blood. Subset given: CD45RA-negative fraction. The TCR originated in a woman under 40 in good health. J is TRBJ1-1 and V is TRBV4-1; no definite D call. The CDR3 DNA is TGCGCCAGCAGCCCCTACGGAGGTATGAACACTGAAGCTTTCTTT. Its protein product is CASSPYGGMNTEAFF.